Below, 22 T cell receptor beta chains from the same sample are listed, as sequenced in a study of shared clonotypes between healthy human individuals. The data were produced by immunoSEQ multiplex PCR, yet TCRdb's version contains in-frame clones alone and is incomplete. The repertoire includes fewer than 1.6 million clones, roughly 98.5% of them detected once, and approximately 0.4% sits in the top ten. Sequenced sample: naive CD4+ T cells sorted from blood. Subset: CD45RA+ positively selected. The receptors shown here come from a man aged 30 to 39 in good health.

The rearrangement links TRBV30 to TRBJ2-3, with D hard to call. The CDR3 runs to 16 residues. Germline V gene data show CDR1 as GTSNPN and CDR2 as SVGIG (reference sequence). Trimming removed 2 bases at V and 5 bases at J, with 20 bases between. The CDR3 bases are TGTGCCTGGAGTTCGTACCACCTTACCCCACGAGATACGCAGTATTTT. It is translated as CAWSSYHLTPRDTQYF.

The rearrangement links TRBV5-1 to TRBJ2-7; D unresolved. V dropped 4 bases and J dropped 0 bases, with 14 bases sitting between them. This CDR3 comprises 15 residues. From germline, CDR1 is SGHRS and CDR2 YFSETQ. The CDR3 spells CASSPISKSSYEQYF. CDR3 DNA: TGCGCCAGCAGCCCCATCTCGAAGAGCTCCTACGAGCAGTACTTC.

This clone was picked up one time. The CDR3 region is CSVDEGRGKNGELFF. The CDR3, as DNA: TGCAGCGTTGATGAGGGCAGGGGGAAGAACGGGGAGCTGTTTTTT. The rearrangement joins TRBV29-1 to TRBJ2-2; 7 nucleotides line up with TRBD1. The CDR3 has 15 amino acids. The ends lost 3 bases at V and 7 bases at J; junction bases unmatched: 11. Germline lookup yields CDR1 SQVTM and CDR2 ANQGSEA.

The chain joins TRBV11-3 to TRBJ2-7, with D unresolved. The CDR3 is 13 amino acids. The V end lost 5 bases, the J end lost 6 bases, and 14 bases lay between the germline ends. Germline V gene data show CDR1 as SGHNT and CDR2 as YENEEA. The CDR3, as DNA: TGTGCCAGCAGCAAAGAACGCTACGGCGAGCAGTACTTC. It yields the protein CASSKERYGEQYF.

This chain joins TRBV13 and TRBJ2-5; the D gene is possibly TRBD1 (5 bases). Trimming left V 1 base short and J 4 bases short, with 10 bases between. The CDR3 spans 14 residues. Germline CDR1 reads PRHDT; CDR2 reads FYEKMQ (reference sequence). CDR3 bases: TGTGCCAGCAGCTTAGCTTGGCAGGGAGAGACCCAGTACTTC. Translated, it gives CASSLAWQGETQYF.

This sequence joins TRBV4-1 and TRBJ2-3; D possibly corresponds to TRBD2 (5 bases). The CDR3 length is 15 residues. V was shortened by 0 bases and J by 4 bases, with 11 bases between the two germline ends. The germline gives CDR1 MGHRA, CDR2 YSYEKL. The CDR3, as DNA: TGCGCCAGCAGCCAAGAAGGACTCGGCGCAGATACGCAGTATTTT. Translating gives CASSQEGLGADTQYF.

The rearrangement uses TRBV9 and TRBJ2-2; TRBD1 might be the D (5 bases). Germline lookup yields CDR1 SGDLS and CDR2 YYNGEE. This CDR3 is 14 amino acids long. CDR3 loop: CAGSDTPNTGELFF. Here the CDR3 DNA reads TGTGCTGGGTCGGACACCCCGAACACCGGGGAGCTGTTTTTT.

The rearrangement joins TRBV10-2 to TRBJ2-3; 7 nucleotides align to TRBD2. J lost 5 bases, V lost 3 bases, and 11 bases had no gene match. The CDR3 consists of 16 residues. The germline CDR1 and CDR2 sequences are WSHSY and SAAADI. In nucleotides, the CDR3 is TGCGCCAGCAGTGATTACGGCGGACTAGTCGGAGATACGCAGTATTTT. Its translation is CASSDYGGLVGDTQYF.

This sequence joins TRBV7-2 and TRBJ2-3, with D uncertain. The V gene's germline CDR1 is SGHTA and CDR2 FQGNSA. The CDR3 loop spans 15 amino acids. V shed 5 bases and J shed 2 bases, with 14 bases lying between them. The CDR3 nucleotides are TGTGCCAGCAGCCTGTCTCGCGGATTCACAGATACGCAGTATTTT. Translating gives CASSLSRGFTDTQYF.

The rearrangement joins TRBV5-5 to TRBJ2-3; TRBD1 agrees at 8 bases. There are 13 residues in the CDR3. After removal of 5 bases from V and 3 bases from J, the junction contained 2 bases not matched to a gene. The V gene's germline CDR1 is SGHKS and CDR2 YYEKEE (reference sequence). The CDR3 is CASRRQGTDTQYF. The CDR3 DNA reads TGTGCCAGCAGGAGACAGGGGACAGATACGCAGTATTTT.

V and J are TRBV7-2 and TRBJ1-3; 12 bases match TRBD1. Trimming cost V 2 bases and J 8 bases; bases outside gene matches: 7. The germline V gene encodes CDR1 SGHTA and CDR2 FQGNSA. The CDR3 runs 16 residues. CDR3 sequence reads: CASSLQTGQGAHTIYF. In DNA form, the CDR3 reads TGTGCCAGCAGCTTACAAACGGGACAGGGGGCACACACCATATATTTT.

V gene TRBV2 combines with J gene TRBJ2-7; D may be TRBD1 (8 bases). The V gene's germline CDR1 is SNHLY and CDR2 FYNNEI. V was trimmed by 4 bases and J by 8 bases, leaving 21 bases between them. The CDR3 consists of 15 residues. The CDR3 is CASSGGQGGVSKQYF. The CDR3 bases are TGTGCCAGCAGTGGCGGACAGGGAGGGGTATCCAAGCAGTACTTC.

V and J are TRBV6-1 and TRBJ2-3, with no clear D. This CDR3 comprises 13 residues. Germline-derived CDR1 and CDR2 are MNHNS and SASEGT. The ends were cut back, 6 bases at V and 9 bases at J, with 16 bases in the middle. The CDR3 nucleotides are TGTGCCAGCAGGCCCCGGGTGGTGGGCACGCAGTATTTT. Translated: CASRPRVVGTQYF.

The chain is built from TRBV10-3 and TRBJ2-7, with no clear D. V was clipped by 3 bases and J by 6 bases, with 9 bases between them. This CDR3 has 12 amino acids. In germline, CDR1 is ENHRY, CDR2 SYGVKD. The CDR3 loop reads CAISDGPPEQYF. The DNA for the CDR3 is TGTGCCATCAGTGACGGGCCCCCCGAGCAGTACTTC.

CDR3 amino acids: CASSERGRSYNEQFF. The CDR3 DNA follows: TGTGCCAGCAGTGAGCGCGGGCGCTCCTACAATGAGCAGTTCTTC. This chain connects TRBV2 to TRBJ2-1; possibly TRBD2 for D (5 bases). The CDR3 is 15 residues long. V was shortened by 3 bases and J by 0 bases, with 9 bases between the two germline ends. Per germline, CDR1 SNHLY and CDR2 FYNNEI.

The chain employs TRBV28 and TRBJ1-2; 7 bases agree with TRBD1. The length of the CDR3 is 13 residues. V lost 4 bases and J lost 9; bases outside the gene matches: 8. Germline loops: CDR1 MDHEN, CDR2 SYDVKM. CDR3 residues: CASSSPTGQRYTF. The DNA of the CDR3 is TGTGCCAGCAGTTCCCCCACGGGACAGCGCTACACCTTC.

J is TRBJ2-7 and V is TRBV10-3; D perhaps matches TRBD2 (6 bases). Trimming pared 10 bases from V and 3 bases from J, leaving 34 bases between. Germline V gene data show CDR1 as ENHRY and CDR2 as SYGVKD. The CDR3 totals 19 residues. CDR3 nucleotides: TGTGCCACTCAGTTTAAAGTGGGGCTAGCGCCTATAAGTATCTACGAGCAGTACTTC. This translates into CATQFKVGLAPISIYEQYF.

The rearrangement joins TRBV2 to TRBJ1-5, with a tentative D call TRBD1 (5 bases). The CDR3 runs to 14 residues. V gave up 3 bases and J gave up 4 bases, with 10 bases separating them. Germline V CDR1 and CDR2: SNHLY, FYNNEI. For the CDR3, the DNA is TGTGCCAGCAGTGACAGGGCTCGGAATCAGCCCCAGCATTTT. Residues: CASSDRARNQPQHF.

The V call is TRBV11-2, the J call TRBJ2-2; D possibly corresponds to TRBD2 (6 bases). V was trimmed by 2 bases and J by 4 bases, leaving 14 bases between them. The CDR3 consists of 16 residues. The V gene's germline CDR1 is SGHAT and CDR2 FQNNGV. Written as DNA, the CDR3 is TGTGCCAGCAGCTTATGGCGGGAACGTGGCACCGGGGAGCTGTTTTTT. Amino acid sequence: CASSLWRERGTGELFF.

Here the CDR3 DNA reads TGCGCCAGCAGCCAAGGATCGAACACCGGGGAGCTGTTTTTT. The encoded protein is CASSQGSNTGELFF. V usage is TRBV4-3 and J usage is TRBJ2-2; D gene ambiguous. This CDR3 is built from 14 residues. Trimming took 1 base from V and 0 from J, leaving 3 bases between them. The germline CDR1 and CDR2 sequences are LGHNA and YSLEER.

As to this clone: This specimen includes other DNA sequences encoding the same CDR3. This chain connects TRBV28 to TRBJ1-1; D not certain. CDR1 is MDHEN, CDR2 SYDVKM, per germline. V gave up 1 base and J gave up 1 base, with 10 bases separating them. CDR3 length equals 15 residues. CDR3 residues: CASSLLRAGNTEAFF. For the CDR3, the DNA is TGTGCCAGCAGTTTATTGCGGGCGGGGAACACTGAAGCTTTCTTT.

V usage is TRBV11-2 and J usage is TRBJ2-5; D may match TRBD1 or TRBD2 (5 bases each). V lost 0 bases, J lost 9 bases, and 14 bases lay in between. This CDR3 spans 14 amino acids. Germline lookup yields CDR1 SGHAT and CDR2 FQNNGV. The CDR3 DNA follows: TGTGCCAGCAGCTTAGATCACAGGTCGAGGGCCCAGTACTTC. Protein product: CASSLDHRSRAQYF.